The TCR beta chain under discussion was sequenced for a study of cytomegalovirus exposure and HLA in healthy donors (dated by TCRdb to the late 2010s). For the wider study: An earlier analysis of approximately 600 of the donors reported more than 250 Gb of sequence data and about 100 million unique TCR beta sequences from about 200 million T cells. Around 320 gigabases of sequencing data and 70 million to 100 million unique TCR sequences were included in an early release covering around 600 HLA-typed donors. Among the roughly 400 genotyped donors, more than 70% belonged to the genetic ancestry cluster associated with self-reported Caucasian donors. The aim of the study was to test whether cataloging public T cell receptors could identify signatures of past pathogen exposure. The study used immunosequencing to profile the T cell repertoires of under 700 subjects and linked those repertoires to cytomegalovirus serostatus. Besides the first cohort of 500 to 700 subjects, a separate validation cohort made up of over 95 different subjects was used. To predict cytomegalovirus infection status, the study brought together high-throughput TCR immunosequencing, statistical association of individual TCRs with disease status, and machine learning. In a later analysis, previously published TCR beta repertoires from more than 500 donors were re-analyzed and high-resolution HLA genotyping was added so that TCR occurrence patterns could be studied. In the later analysis, no new phenotypic data were used to find candidate immune exposures; instead, reliance was placed on TCR beta sequences and their occurrence across donors. In an earlier analysis of around 540 of the donors, high-throughput TCR beta sequencing was used to judge whether each TCR beta V gene segment behaved as functional or pseudogenic. Donor age, sex, ethnicity and CMV serostatus were compiled together with the repertoire data. Genome-wide SNP genotypes for about 55% of the roughly 670 donors were used in a later genetic analysis, which treated that subset as a discovery cohort. Every discovery cohort repertoire had been produced on one sequencing platform. Both class I and class II loci were covered by HLA typing, at four-digit resolution. Typing coverage differed by locus: A, B, C, DRB1 and DQB1 were typed in roughly 620-630 donors, DQA1 in 500 to 550, DPA1 in 600 to 610, and DPB1 in 450 to 490. Roughly five DR-DQ haplotypes were handled as single units for association and clustering, since linkage in the cohort was strong. Among 398 genotyped donors of the cohort, an average of about 220,000 unique TCR beta nucleotide sequences was sequenced per donor, of which 15% to 20% were non-productive. The paper's findings and limits, for the study overall: Presence/absence analyses assumed roughly uniform sequencing depth across donors, an assumption that may not hold. According to a later genetic analysis, donors in an Asian-associated ancestry cluster had fewer N-insertions in productive TCRs than the approximately 650-donor mean. In vitro tests confirmed that three of the cytomegalovirus-associated TCR beta chains recognize cytomegalovirus antigens. Only TCR beta chains were sequenced in this cohort, and the absence of alpha or paired-chain data limited detectable features. In a later analysis, HLA-associated TCR beta chains showed more clonal expansion and lower generation probabilities than non-associated chains that were equally common. In a later analysis, TCR association rates were found to vary across HLA loci, with the most associated TCRs seen for DRB1 alleles and the fewest for HLA-C alleles. According to the authors, the approach could potentially be generalized to other disease states and immunological phenotypes. A later analysis reported that several top co-occurrence clusters appeared linked to parvovirus B19, influenza, CMV and Epstein-Barr virus. In an earlier analysis of under 600 of the donors, most TCR beta V segments were observed in productive rearrangements about 90% or about 30% of the time, broadly matching IMGT annotations. Some IMGT-functional V segments, including TRBV6-2 and TRBV6-3, could not be told apart with the 87-base-pair reads, so those segments were excluded. Most TCR sequences were observed very rarely across donors, whereas some public TCRs were present in many individuals. The sequencing pipeline was judged likely to have produced a cluster of highly shared sequence variants as a technical artifact. Correlated functional status among segregating V segments might reflect linkage disequilibrium, but an unknown experimental factor could not be ruled out. At a false discovery rate of 0.05, a later analysis linked 15,000 to 20,000 TCR beta sequences to specific HLA alleles. The classifier was reported to diagnose cytomegalovirus status with high specificity and sensitivity in both the original and validation cohorts. V-gene and J-gene trimming of TCR beta chains was associated with a missense DCLRE1C variant in a later genetic analysis, and the association was replicated in an independent cohort. A later analysis found that most CMV-associated TCR beta chains appeared HLA-restricted, with HLA associations seemingly driven largely by CMV exposure. For the cohort, immune exposure information was limited to CMV serostatus. A further reported finding was that TCR beta sequences accurately predicted the HLA-A and HLA-B alleles for most subjects in the first cohort. The study gave a list of more than 150 TCR beta chains associated with cytomegalovirus. Because counts were too low, about 15 rarely observed V segments, including chromosome 9 orphons, were left out of the earlier analysis of 500 to 750 of the donors. Because HLA typing was missing for some donors at each locus, association tests included only the typed subset. When HLA alleles, especially DR and DQ, strongly co-occurred, attributing TCR associations to individual alleles was difficult.

V is pruned by 5 bases and J by 5 bases, leaving 6 bases of the junction without a gene match. CDR1 SGHRS and CDR2 YFSETQ were looked up in the germline V gene. CDR3 length: 13 amino acids, cysteine to phenylalanine. CDR3 DNA is the only sequence kept; it has 39 bases, read in frame from the first base. Receptor libraries were prepared by the immunoSEQ multiplex PCR assay. The multiplex PCR relied on a mix of 60 forward primers for TCR Vbeta segments and 13 reverse primers for TCR Jbeta segments. The CDR3 region of rearranged TCR beta genes was amplified from genomic DNA with a multiplex PCR assay. On the Illumina HiSeq System, the amplified TCR beta libraries were sequenced as 87-base-pair reads. Concerning the study's data processing: A later analysis tallied around 82 million unique TCR beta chains across the 700 or so repertoires, and about 10 million of those chains were shared by two or more donors. To remove PCR and sequencing errors, raw reads were error-corrected and collapsed into unique sequences using a nearest-neighbor algorithm that merged closely related sequences. Alignment of CDR3 sequences to IMGT reference sequences was used to assign V, D and J gene segments. Each retained sequence needed at least a six-nucleotide match to both a V gene segment and a J gene segment. A rearrangement counted as productive if the CDR3 had no stop codons and remained in frame with V and J, and every other rearrangement counted as non-productive. Following IMGT convention, CDR3 was defined as the stretch from the second conserved V-encoded cysteine up to the conserved J-encoded phenylalanine. The earlier analysis of roughly 590 of the donors excluded sequences that lacked an unambiguous match to a single V gene segment. In an earlier analysis of approximately 590 of the donors, a V segment was called functional when productive rearrangements were above 56.7%, and segregating when the standard deviation between donors exceeded 5%. A statistical classification framework was built for diagnosing cytomegalovirus status from the catalog of TCR beta chain sequences. In a later analysis, V and J genes were assigned by comparing TCR nucleotide sequences against IMGT/GENE-DB human TR gene sequences. In a later analysis, CDR3 sequences and most-parsimonious VDJ recombination scenarios were assigned using the TCRdist pipeline. In a later analysis, every TCR beta chain was defined by the combination of its CDR3 amino acid sequence and its V-gene family, and reads without a unique V-gene family were dropped. As a way to deal with suspected cross-contamination and a sequencing artifact, a later analysis dropped nearly 600 nucleotide sequences that were highly shared and had low generation probability. A later analysis calculated a clonal expansion index for each public chain from normalized within-repertoire ranks of inferred template counts. In a later analysis, generation probabilities were computed with a VDJ recombination model fitted to out-of-frame rearrangements, and the resulting probabilities were checked against IGoR. In a later analysis, TCR-TCR, TCR-HLA and TCR-CMV co-occurrence was scored with hypergeometric tests, and a repertoire-size bias correction was applied to TCR pairs. False discovery rates were estimated in a later analysis by permuting HLA or CMV assignments 20 times. A later analysis grouped co-occurring TCRs with DBSCAN, adding TCRdist sequence similarity when clustering within HLA-allele-positive subsets. Repertoires with fewer than 30,000 or more than 120,000 public chains, plus five repertoires with anomalous nucleotide sharing, were excluded from co-occurrence clustering. Drawn from immuneACCESS, this table holds only the in-frame rearrangements with V and J called that TCRdb kept. Clones are partly lost; checked studies trace under half to an unresolved V gene and leave the rest unexplained. V, J and clone size were drawn from that table, and D and trimming were deduced from the DNA. This sample is represented by some 130,000 clones; 80% of them were singletons. Jointly, the top ten make up just over 2.5% of the sample.

For this clone: The antigen it binds to is not known. Base qualities are not at hand, and no much larger clone is one base apart.

In total, roughly 670 healthy bone marrow donors made up the cohort. At the time of sampling, all cohort members were nominally healthy, though unrecorded immune exposures were likely present. The donor was CMV seronegative and belonged to the group of 350 to 400 seronegative cohort members. Each donor provided a peripheral blood sample, and peripheral blood mononuclear cells were used for TCR beta sequencing. Genomic DNA was extracted from the blood cell samples with the Qiagen DNeasy Blood Extraction Kit. This chain joins TRBV5-1 to TRBJ1-1, with 7 bases matching TRBD1. This receptor was identified in a man aged 25 to 40 in good health and CMV-seronegative. Sequenced input: PBMCs. The DNA is as follows: TGCGCCAGCAGAGGACAGGTCGAAACTGAAGCTTTCTTT. Its protein reads: CASRGQVETEAFF. With the rest looked up from the reference TRBV5-1 and TRBJ1-1 genes rather than sequenced, the full variable domain is KAGVTQTPRYLIKTRGQQVTLSCSPISGHRSVSWYQQTPGQGLQFLFEYFSETQRNKGNFPGRFSGRQFSNSRSEMNVSTLELGDSALYLCASRGQVETEAFFGQGTRLTVV.